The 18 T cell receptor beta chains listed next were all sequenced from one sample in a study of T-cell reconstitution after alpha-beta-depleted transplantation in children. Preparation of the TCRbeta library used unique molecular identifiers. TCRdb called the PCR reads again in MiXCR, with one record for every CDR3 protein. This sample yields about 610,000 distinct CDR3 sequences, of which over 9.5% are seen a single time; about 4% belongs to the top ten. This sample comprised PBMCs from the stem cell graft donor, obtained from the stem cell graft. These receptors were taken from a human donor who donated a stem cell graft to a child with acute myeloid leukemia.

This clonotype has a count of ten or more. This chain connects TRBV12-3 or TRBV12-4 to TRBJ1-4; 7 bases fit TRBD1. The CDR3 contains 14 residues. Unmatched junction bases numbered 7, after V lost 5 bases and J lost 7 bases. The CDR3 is CASSRGQESEKLFF. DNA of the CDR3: TGTGCCAGCAGTCGAGGACAGGAATCTGAAAAACTGTTTTTT.

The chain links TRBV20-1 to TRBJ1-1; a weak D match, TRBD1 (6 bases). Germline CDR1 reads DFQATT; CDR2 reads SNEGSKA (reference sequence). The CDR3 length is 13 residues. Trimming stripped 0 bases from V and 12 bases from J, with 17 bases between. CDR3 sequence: CSARDGGQLGTFF. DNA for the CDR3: TGCAGTGCTAGAGACGGAGGACAGCTAGGAACTTTCTTT.

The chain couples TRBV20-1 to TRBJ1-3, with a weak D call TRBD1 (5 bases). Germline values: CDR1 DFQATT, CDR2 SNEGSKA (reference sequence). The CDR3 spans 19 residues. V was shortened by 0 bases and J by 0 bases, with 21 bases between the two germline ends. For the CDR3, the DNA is TGCAGTGCTAGAGAGGACCGGGGGAGCCGGGCACTCTCTGGAAACACCATATATTTT. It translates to CSAREDRGSRALSGNTIYF.

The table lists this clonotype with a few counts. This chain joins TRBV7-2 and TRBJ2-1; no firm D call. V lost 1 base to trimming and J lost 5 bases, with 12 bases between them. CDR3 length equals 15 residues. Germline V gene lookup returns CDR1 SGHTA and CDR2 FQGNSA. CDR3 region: CASSLETLGNNEQFF. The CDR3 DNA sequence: TGTGCCAGCAGCTTAGAGACTTTAGGAAACAATGAGCAGTTCTTC. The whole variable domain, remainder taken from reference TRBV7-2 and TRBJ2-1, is GAGVSQSPSNKVTEKGKDVELRCDPISGHTALYWYRQSLGQGLEFLIYFQGNSAPDKSGLPSDRFSAERTGGSVSTLTIQRTQQEDSAVYLCASSLETLGNNEQFFGPGTRLTVL.

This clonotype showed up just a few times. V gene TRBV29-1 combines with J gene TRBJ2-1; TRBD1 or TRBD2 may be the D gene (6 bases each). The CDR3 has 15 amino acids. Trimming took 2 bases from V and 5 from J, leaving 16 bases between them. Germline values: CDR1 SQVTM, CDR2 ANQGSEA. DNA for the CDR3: TGCAGCGTTGAAAGGAGGGGGACTGTTCACAATGAGCAGTTCTTC. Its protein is CSVERRGTVHNEQFF.

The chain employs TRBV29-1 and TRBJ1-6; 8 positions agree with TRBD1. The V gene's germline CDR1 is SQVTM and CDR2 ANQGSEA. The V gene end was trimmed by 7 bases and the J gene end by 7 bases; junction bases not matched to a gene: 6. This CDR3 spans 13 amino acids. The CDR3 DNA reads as TGCAGCGGACGGACAGGGAGCAATTCACCCCTCCACTTT. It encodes CSGRTGSNSPLHF. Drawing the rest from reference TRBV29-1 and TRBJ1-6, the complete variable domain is SAVISQKPSRDICQRGTSLTIQCQVDSQVTMMFWYRQQPGQSLTLIATANQGSEATYESGFVIDKFPISRPNLTFSTLTVSNMSPEDSSIYLCSGRTGSNSPLHFGNGTRLTVT.

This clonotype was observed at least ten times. In nucleotides, the CDR3 is TGCGCCAGCAGCTTGGAGGTCGGGAACTATGGCTACACCTTC. It yields the protein CASSLEVGNYGYTF. The V and J genes are TRBV5-1 and TRBJ1-2; D call uncertain. The germline CDR1 and CDR2 sequences are SGHRS and YFSETQ. V gave up 0 bases and J gave up 2 bases, with 8 bases separating them. The CDR3 contains 14 residues.

DNA for the CDR3: TGTGCCAGCAGTCCCCTACCGATACAGGCCGCCACCGGGGAGCTGTTTTTT. Translating gives CASSPLPIQAATGELFF. The rearrangement links TRBV6-1 to TRBJ2-2, with D perhaps TRBD1 (5 bases). Germline V gene sequence: CDR1 MNHNS, CDR2 SASEGT. V lost 5 bases, J lost 4 bases, and 20 bases lay in between. CDR3 length equals 17 residues.

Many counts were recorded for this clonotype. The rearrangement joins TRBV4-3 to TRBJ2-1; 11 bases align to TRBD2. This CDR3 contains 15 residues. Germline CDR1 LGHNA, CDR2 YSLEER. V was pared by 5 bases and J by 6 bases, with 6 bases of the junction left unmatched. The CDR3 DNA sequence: TGCGCCAGCAGCACGGGACTAGCGGTTCTCAATGAGCAGTTCTTC. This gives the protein CASSTGLAVLNEQFF.

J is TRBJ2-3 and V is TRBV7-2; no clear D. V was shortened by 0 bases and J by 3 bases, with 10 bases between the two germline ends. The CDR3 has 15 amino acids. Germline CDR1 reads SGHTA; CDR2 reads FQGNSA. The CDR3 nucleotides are TGTGCCAGCAGCTTAGCGCCGAGCCTAACAGATACGCAGTATTTT. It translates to CASSLAPSLTDTQYF.

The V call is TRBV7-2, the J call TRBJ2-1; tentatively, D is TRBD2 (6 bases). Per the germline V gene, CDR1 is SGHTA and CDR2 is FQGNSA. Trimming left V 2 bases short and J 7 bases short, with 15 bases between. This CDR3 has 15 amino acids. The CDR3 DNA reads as TGTGCCAGCAGCTTAAGAGGGGCAGGGAGGAATGAGCAGTTCTTC. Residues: CASSLRGAGRNEQFF.

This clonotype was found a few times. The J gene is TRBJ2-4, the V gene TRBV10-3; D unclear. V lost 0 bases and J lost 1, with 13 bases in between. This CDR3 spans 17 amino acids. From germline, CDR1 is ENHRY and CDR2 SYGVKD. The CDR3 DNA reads TGTGCCATCAGTGAGTCGTTGATAGCAACGGCCAAAAACATTCAGTACTTC. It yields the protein CAISESLIATAKNIQYF.

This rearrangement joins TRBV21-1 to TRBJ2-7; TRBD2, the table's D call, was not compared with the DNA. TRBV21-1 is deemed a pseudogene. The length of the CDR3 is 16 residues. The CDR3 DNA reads TGTGCCAGCAGCAAACGACTAGCGGGGGTCGTTTGCGAGCAGTACTTC. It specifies CASSKRLAGVVCEQYF.

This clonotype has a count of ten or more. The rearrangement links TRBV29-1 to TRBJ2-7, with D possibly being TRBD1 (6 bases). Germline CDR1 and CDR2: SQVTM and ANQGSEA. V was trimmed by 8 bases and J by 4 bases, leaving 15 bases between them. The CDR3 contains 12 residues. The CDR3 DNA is TGCAGCTGTTCCATCAGGGGATACGAGCAGTACTTC. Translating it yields CSCSIRGYEQYF.

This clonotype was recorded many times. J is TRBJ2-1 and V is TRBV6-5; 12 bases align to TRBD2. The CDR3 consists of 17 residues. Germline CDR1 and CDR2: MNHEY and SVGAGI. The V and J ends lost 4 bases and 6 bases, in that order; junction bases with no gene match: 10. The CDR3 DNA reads TGTGCCAGCAGTTCCGGGACTAGCGGGTCGTGGGGCAATGAGCAGTTCTTC. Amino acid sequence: CASSSGTSGSWGNEQFF.

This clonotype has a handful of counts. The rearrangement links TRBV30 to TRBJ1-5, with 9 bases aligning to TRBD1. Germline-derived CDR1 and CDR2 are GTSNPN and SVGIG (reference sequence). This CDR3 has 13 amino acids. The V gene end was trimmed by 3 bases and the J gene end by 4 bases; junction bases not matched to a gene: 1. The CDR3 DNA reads TGTGCCTGGAGCGACAGGGGGAATCAGCCCCAGCATTTT. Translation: CAWSDRGNQPQHF.

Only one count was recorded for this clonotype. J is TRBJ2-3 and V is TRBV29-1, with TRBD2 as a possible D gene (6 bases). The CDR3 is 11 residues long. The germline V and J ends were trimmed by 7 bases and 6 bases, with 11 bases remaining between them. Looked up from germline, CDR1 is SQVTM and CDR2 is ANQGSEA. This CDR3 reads CSGYRGDTQYF. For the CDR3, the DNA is TGCAGCGGTTACCGGGGGGATACGCAGTATTTT.

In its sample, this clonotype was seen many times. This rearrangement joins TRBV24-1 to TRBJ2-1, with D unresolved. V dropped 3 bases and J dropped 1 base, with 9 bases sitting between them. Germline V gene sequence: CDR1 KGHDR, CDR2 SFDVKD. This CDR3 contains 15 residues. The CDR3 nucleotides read TGTGCCACCAGTGATGGAGTCTCGTCCTACAATGAGCAGTTCTTC. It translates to CATSDGVSSYNEQFF.